Each of the 28 T cell receptor beta chains below was sequenced from the same sample in a study of CD8 T cells in ankylosing spondylitis. Study-level results: Made up of eight highly homologous variants, a TCR beta motif appeared characteristic of ankylosing spondylitis blood.

One entry per CDR3 protein, called by TCRdb with MiXCR from the 5' RACE reads. Here the sample spans 350,000 or so distinct CDR3 sequences, approximately 8% being singletons. Their antigens are not known. Sequencing input: blood, either unsorted or a sorted T cell fraction (not recorded which). These receptors originate from a male donor with ankylosing spondylitis.

A few counts support this clonotype. The rearrangement links TRBV5-1 to TRBJ2-5; a possible D gene is TRBD2 (6 bases). Germline loops: CDR1 SGHRS, CDR2 YFSETQ. Trimming took off 4 bases at V and 5 bases at J, with 15 bases between the two ends. CDR3 length equals 14 residues. The CDR3 sequence is CASSPATSGETQYF. DNA of the CDR3: TGCGCCAGCAGCCCGGCGACTAGTGGCGAGACCCAGTACTTC.

The chain joins TRBV12-5 to TRBJ2-5; 10 nucleotides align to TRBD1. Germline trimming cut 9 bases from V and 5 bases from J; bases unmatched to any gene: 12. From germline, CDR1 is LGHNT and CDR2 FRNRAP. This CDR3 comprises 15 residues. The CDR3 nucleotides read TGTGCTAGCTGCGACAGGGGGCGTAGTTTGGAGACCCAGTACTTC. Translating it yields CASCDRGRSLETQYF.

There are a few counts of this clonotype. The chain's CDR3 is CASSPPSVSYEQYF. The CDR3 bases are TGTGCCAGCTCACCACCCTCAGTATCCTACGAGCAGTACTTC. The chain links TRBV18 to TRBJ2-7; D is undetermined. Germline CDR1 KGHSH, CDR2 LQKENI. The CDR3 runs to 14 residues. Trimming took 0 bases from V and 1 from J, leaving 7 bases between them.

This chain links TRBV28 with TRBJ2-1, with D tentatively TRBD2 (6 bases). The CDR3 loop spans 16 amino acids. Germline lookup yields CDR1 MDHEN and CDR2 SYDVKM. Trimming left V 2 bases short and J 9 bases short, with 20 bases between. The CDR3 bases are TGTGCCAGCAGTTTAGGGGCGGGATTAGGGACGGGTGAGCAGTTCTTC. This sequence encodes CASSLGAGLGTGEQFF.

The genes are TRBV29-1 and TRBJ2-5, with TRBD2 matching 12 bases. Germline CDR1 is SQVTM and CDR2 is ANQGSEA. The CDR3 has 17 amino acids. V gave up 0 bases and J gave up 5 bases; unmatched junction bases: 10. Here the CDR3 reads CSVEERLAGDSVETQYF. CDR3 DNA sequence: TGCAGCGTTGAAGAACGACTAGCGGGAGACTCCGTCGAGACCCAGTACTTC.

This clonotype was counted ten times or more. At one of its ends the junction is not consistent with the germline gene, which may arise from a read error. J is TRBJ1-2 and V is TRBV9; tentatively, D is TRBD1 (6 bases). The length of the CDR3 is 12 residues. Germline V lookup: CDR1 SGDLS, CDR2 YYNGEE. The chain's CDR3 is CASSVEGGGPRF. CDR3 bases: TGTGCCAGCAGCGTAGAAGGAGGGGGGCCGCGCTTC. Drawing the rest from reference TRBV9 and TRBJ1-2, the complete variable domain is DSGVTQTPKHLITATGQRVTLRCSPRSGDLSVYWYQQSLDQGLQFLIQYYNGEERAKGNILERFSAQQFPDLHSELNLSSLELGDSALYFCASSVEGGGPRFGSGTRLTVV.

The chain carries TRBV29-1 and TRBJ2-5; D is perhaps TRBD1 or TRBD2 (5 bases each). This CDR3 contains 13 residues. V gave up 4 bases and J gave up 2 bases, with 11 bases separating them. Germline V gene data show CDR1 as SQVTM and CDR2 as ANQGSEA. The CDR3 here is CSVVKGSQETQYF. CDR3 sequence (DNA): TGCAGCGTTGTAAAGGGGAGTCAAGAGACCCAGTACTTC. Looking up the rest from reference TRBV29-1 and TRBJ2-5 gives the full variable domain: SAVISQKPSRDICQRGTSLTIQCQVDSQVTMMFWYRQQPGQSLTLIATANQGSEATYESGFVIDKFPISRPNLTFSTLTVSNMSPEDSSIYLCSVVKGSQETQYFGPGTRLLVL.

The rearrangement joins TRBV6-5 to TRBJ1-2, with no clear D. Germline V gene sequence: CDR1 MNHEY, CDR2 SVGAGI. The CDR3 loop spans 14 amino acids. The V end lost 3 bases, the J end lost 4 bases, and 12 bases lay between the germline ends. This CDR3 is CASSYRRPGYGYTF. As DNA, the CDR3 is TGTGCCAGCAGTTATCGCAGACCTGGCTATGGCTACACCTTC.

A few counts support this clonotype. V gene TRBV20-1 combines with J gene TRBJ2-1; 9 bases fit TRBD1. V shed 6 bases and J 7 bases; nucleotides not matched to a gene: 10. The CDR3 sequence is 14 residues long. Looked up from germline, CDR1 is DFQATT and CDR2 is SNEGSKA (reference sequence). CDR3 residues: CSALGQGRLNEQFF. The CDR3 DNA is TGCAGTGCCCTGGGACAGGGTCGACTGAATGAGCAGTTCTTC.

Here the CDR3 DNA reads TGTGCCAGCAGCCTTAACAGGAGGCTCAATCAGCCCCAGCATTTT. Protein sequence: CASSLNRRLNQPQHF. The chain links TRBV6-1 to TRBJ1-5, with D possibly TRBD1 on 5 matching bases. The CDR3 spans 15 residues. Germline V lookup: CDR1 MNHNS, CDR2 SASEGT. Trimming left V 6 bases short and J 3 bases short, with 15 bases between.

The V and J genes are TRBV14 and TRBJ1-2, with a possible D match to TRBD1 (5 bases). Germline values: CDR1 SGHDN, CDR2 FVKESK. V dropped 0 bases and J dropped 3 bases, with 17 bases sitting between them. The CDR3 is 17 amino acids. CDR3 nucleotides: TGTGCCAGCAGCCAAGATCTTCGGGGGGGAAGGGACTATGGCTACACCTTC. Translating it yields CASSQDLRGGRDYGYTF.

A few counts support this clonotype. This sequence joins TRBV27 and TRBJ1-1; TRBD1 is a possible D gene (6 bases). CDR3 length: 13 residues. V was trimmed by 5 bases and J by 7 bases, leaving 14 bases between them. From germline, CDR1 is MNHEY and CDR2 SMNVEV (reference sequence). For the CDR3, the DNA is TGTGCCAGCAGTCAAACAGGGTGGATTGAAGCTTTCTTT. Translated: CASSQTGWIEAFF.

This clonotype has just a few counts. The rearrangement joins TRBV11-2 to TRBJ2-3; TRBD1 matches 7 bases. Germline-derived CDR1 and CDR2 are SGHAT and FQNNGV. The CDR3 is 15 amino acids. V lost 5 bases and J lost 2; bases outside the gene matches: 7. CDR3 loop: CASSRSGTDTDTQYF. The DNA of the CDR3 is TGTGCCAGCAGCCGAAGTGGGACAGACACAGATACGCAGTATTTT.

The chain combines TRBV5-1 with TRBJ2-3; D assignment may be TRBD1 or TRBD2 (5 bases each). Looked up from germline, CDR1 is SGHRS and CDR2 is YFSETQ. Between the trimmed V and J ends, which lost 0 bases and 3 bases, there was a span of 11 bases. The CDR3 consists of 15 residues. The CDR3 is CASSLEWGSTDTQYF. In DNA form, the CDR3 reads TGCGCCAGCAGCTTGGAGTGGGGGAGTACAGATACGCAGTATTTT.

This clonotype was seen ten or more times. V usage is TRBV12-3 or TRBV12-4 and J usage is TRBJ2-2, with unresolved D. The V and J ends lost 3 bases and 0 bases respectively, with 8 bases between them. The CDR3 runs to 15 residues. The CDR3 sequence is CASSFGQSNTGELFF. In DNA, the CDR3 is TGTGCCAGCAGTTTTGGCCAATCGAACACCGGGGAGCTGTTTTTT.

This clonotype was counted a few times. The CDR3 coding sequence is TGTGCCAGCTACAGCTTTGGCCCGACTAACTATGGCTACACCTTC. This sequence encodes CASYSFGPTNYGYTF. This chain joins TRBV12-3 or TRBV12-4 and TRBJ1-2; no clear D gene. V dropped 8 bases and J dropped 0 bases, with 16 bases sitting between them. This CDR3 is 15 amino acids long.

This clonotype was recorded many times. In nucleotides, the CDR3 is TGCAGTGCTAGAGGAGGGAGACGGACCGGGGAGCTGTTTTTT. It encodes CSARGGRRTGELFF. The chain couples TRBV20-1 to TRBJ2-2; D is possibly TRBD2 (5 bases). Germline CDR1 is DFQATT and CDR2 is SNEGSKA (reference sequence). Trimming took off 1 base at V and 5 bases at J, with 11 bases between the two ends. This CDR3 region has 14 residues.

This clonotype has at least ten counts. The V call is TRBV12-3 or TRBV12-4, the J call TRBJ2-5; D is uncertain. The ends were cut back, 6 bases at V and 5 bases at J, with 16 bases in the middle. CDR3 size: 14 residues. This CDR3 reads CASSFQSGWETQYF. The CDR3 nucleotides are TGTGCCAGCAGCTTCCAAAGTGGGTGGGAGACCCAGTACTTC.

This clonotype was recorded at least ten times. The chain carries TRBV2 and TRBJ2-1, with D hard to call. There are 13 residues in the CDR3. Germline assignment: CDR1 SNHLY and CDR2 FYNNEI. Trimming shortened V by 4 bases and J by 11 bases, and 15 bases separated the two germline ends. In DNA, the CDR3 is TGTGCCAGCAGTGGAGACGACGGATTCCAGCAGTTCTTC. Protein: CASSGDDGFQQFF. The full variable domain, in which reference TRBV2 and TRBJ2-1 provide the parts outside the CDR3, is EPEVTQTPSHQVTQMGQEVILRCVPISNHLYFYWYRQILGQKVEFLVSFYNNEISEKSEIFDDQFSVERPDGSNFTLKIRSTKLEDSAMYFCASSGDDGFQQFFGPGTRLTVL.

The rearrangement joins TRBV20-1 to TRBJ2-7; 7 bases line up with TRBD2. The germline gives CDR1 DFQATT, CDR2 SNEGSKA (reference sequence). The trim removed 1 base at V and 0 bases at J, leaving 12 bases unmatched. The CDR3 sequence is 17 residues long. As DNA, the CDR3 is TGCAGTGCTAGAGGAGGTCTAGCGGATACCAACTCCTACGAGCAGTACTTC. The encoded protein is CSARGGLADTNSYEQYF.

The chain employs TRBV7-9 and TRBJ2-3; 7 nucleotides match TRBD1. This CDR3 is built from 16 residues. The germline CDR1 and CDR2 sequences are SEHNR and FQNEAQ (reference sequence). V trimming: 5 bases; J trimming: 0 bases; junction bases outside the gene matches: 8. CDR3 sequence: CASSPLGTASTDTQYF. CDR3 DNA: TGTGCCAGCAGCCCCTTAGGGACAGCCAGCACAGATACGCAGTATTTT. Complete variable domain (other parts from reference TRBV7-9 and TRBJ2-3): DTGVSQNPRHKITKRGQNVTFRCDPISEHNRLYWYRQTLGQGPEFLTYFQNEAQLEKSRLLSDRFSAERPKGSFSTLEIQRTEQGDSAMYLCASSPLGTASTDTQYFGPGTRLTVL.

This clonotype has only a few counts. The chain carries TRBV6-5 and TRBJ2-1; D may be TRBD1 (6 bases). With 2 bases removed from V and 8 bases from J, the gap between germline ends came to 10 bases. The CDR3 loop spans 13 amino acids. Germline V gives CDR1 MNHEY, CDR2 SVGAGI. CDR3 amino acids: CASSYRRGHEQFF. For the CDR3, the DNA is TGTGCCAGCAGTTACCGCAGGGGCCATGAGCAGTTCTTC.

The chain carries TRBV20-1 and TRBJ2-7; TRBD1 is a possible D gene (6 bases). V lost 6 bases to trimming and J lost 4 bases, with 16 bases between them. Germline V gene data show CDR1 as DFQATT and CDR2 as SNEGSKA (reference sequence). The CDR3 is 13 residues long. CDR3 amino acids: CSAPDRSRYEQYF. CDR3 sequence (DNA): TGCAGTGCCCCGGACAGATCTCGGTACGAGCAGTACTTC.

This clonotype was picked up many times. The chain combines TRBV25-1 with TRBJ2-1; TRBD2 aligns across 10 bases. The germline CDR1 and CDR2 sequences are MGHDK and SYGVNS. V lost 10 bases, J lost 5 bases, and 17 bases stayed unmatched. CDR3 size: 17 residues. The CDR3 reads CATREAGGSMGDNEQFF. CDR3 in DNA: TGTGCCACGAGGGAAGCGGGAGGGTCAATGGGGGACAATGAGCAGTTCTTC.

In DNA, the CDR3 is TGTGCCAGCAGAGGGGCCTACAGGGGGCCCTACGAGCAGTACTTC. This sequence encodes CASRGAYRGPYEQYF. This chain uses TRBV28 with TRBJ2-7; 9 bases are a match to TRBD1. Germline CDR1 reads MDHEN; CDR2 reads SYDVKM. V shed 6 bases, J shed 2 bases, and the junction held 8 bases outside the gene matches. The CDR3 sequence is 15 residues long.

This clonotype was found a few times. The chain couples TRBV7-9 to TRBJ2-3; D might be TRBD1 (7 bases). The CDR3 spans 17 residues. Trimming cost V 5 bases and J 0 bases, with 18 bases left between them. Germline CDR1 is SEHNR and CDR2 is FQNEAQ (reference sequence). CDR3 loop: CASSPLTGRISTDTQYF. CDR3 in DNA: TGTGCCAGCAGCCCCCTGACAGGGAGGATCAGCACAGATACGCAGTATTTT.

The chain employs TRBV20-1 and TRBJ1-2; D is possibly TRBD1 (5 bases). CDR1 DFQATT and CDR2 SNEGSKA come from the germline V gene (reference sequence). Trimming took 4 bases from V and 5 from J, leaving 17 bases between them. This CDR3 comprises 14 residues. The CDR3 nucleotides are TGCAGTGCTACAGACAGAGGCGCGGGGTATGGCTACACCTTC. This sequence encodes CSATDRGAGYGYTF.

The rearrangement links TRBV5-1 to TRBJ1-6; tentatively, D is TRBD1 (5 bases). The germline gives CDR1 SGHRS, CDR2 YFSETQ. V was cut by 2 bases and J by 2 bases, with 8 bases left in between. The CDR3 spans 15 residues. The CDR3, as DNA: TGCGCCAGCAGCTTTGAGACAGCCTATAATTCACCCCTCCACTTT. This codes for CASSFETAYNSPLHF.